This TCR beta chain was recovered during a study of T cell repertoires in cytomegalovirus infection. Across the study: Both recently identified HLA-C-restricted and well-studied HLA-B-restricted CMV epitopes were used in the study. Public TCR beta signature analysis indicated the presence of both CMV infection and matching HLA type.

This CDR3 has 18 amino acids. The trim removed 0 bases at V and 5 bases at J, leaving 12 bases unmatched. CDR1 LGHNA and CDR2 YSLEER come from the germline V gene. Study-level results: Cumulative frequency (of public TCR beta family members) identified carriers of CMV plus the relevant HLA. Predominance within the ex vivo response was attributable to HLA-C-restricted CMV-specific TCR beta clonotypes.

TCRdb redid the calling of the reads with MiXCR, one entry per CDR3 protein. The sample shows around 25,000 distinct CDR3 sequences, approximately 24% of them seen only once. This clonotype was seen at least ten times. Antigen specificity is unknown. The chain recombines TRBV4-3 with TRBJ2-2, with TRBD2 matching over 7 bases. Specimen: CD8+ T cells from cultured PBMCs, collected from culture after CMV antigen stimulation. The clonotype was recovered from a human donor in good health (CMV status not recorded). Some clones in this sample may be carry-over from other donors' samples. The CDR3, as DNA: TGCGCCAGCAGCCAAGAACCTGGGATGGGGGGGAGGACCGGGGAGCTGTTTTTT. Its protein product is CASSQEPGMGGRTGELFF.